Presented here are 30 T cell receptor beta chains from one specimen sequenced in a study of blood T cell repertoires in COVID-19. Clones were read by immunoSEQ multiplex PCR, and TCRdb kept only the in-frame ones, dropping some. Of over 200,000 clones listed, 80% to 90% are singletons. The sequenced material came from PBMCs or T cells enriched from blood (not recorded which). These receptors all stem from a woman under 40 who had been exposed to COVID-19.

This chain links TRBV11-3 with TRBJ2-5, with 8 nucleotides matching TRBD1. Germline assignment: CDR1 SGHNT and CDR2 YENEEA. This CDR3 is built from 16 residues. V was pared by 3 bases and J by 1 base, with 7 bases of the junction left unmatched. The chain's CDR3 is CASSFNRTGSQETQYF. The CDR3, as DNA: TGTGCCAGCAGCTTTAACAGGACAGGGTCCCAAGAGACCCAGTACTTC.

The rearrangement joins TRBV6-5 to TRBJ1-1; 7 bases map to TRBD1. The junction had 1 base not matched to a gene; V was cut back by 7 bases and J by 5 bases. Germline V gives CDR1 MNHEY, CDR2 SVGAGI. This CDR3 region has 11 residues. The CDR3 spells CASTRGTEAFF. The CDR3 DNA reads as TGTGCCAGCACCAGGGGGACTGAAGCTTTCTTT.

The chain employs TRBV5-4 and TRBJ2-2; D perhaps matches TRBD2 (5 bases). The V gene's germline CDR1 is SGHNT and CDR2 YYREEE (reference sequence). The V gene lost 1 base and the J gene lost 2 bases, with 12 bases spanning the gap. The CDR3 length is 16 residues. The CDR3: CASSLSGYRNTGELFF. The CDR3 DNA reads TGTGCCAGCAGCTTGTCGGGATACCGAAACACCGGGGAGCTGTTTTTT.

The chain carries TRBV15 and TRBJ1-2; D is unresolved. Germline-derived CDR1 and CDR2 are LNHNV and YYDKDF (reference sequence). Deletions cut 3 bases from V and 0 bases from J, with 11 bases between. CDR3 length: 15 residues. This chain's CDR3 is CATSRNQLANYGYTF. The CDR3 region has the DNA TGTGCCACCAGCAGGAATCAACTCGCTAACTATGGCTACACCTTC.

The CDR3: CATSDRTRGRTDTQYF. Here the CDR3 DNA reads TGTGCCACCAGTGACCGAACTAGAGGCCGCACAGATACGCAGTATTTT. The chain carries TRBV24-1 and TRBJ2-3, with a weak D call TRBD2 (5 bases). Germline CDR1 is KGHDR and CDR2 is SFDVKD. The V and J ends lost 4 bases and 1 base respectively, with 14 bases between them. CDR3 length: 16 residues.

The chain uses TRBV29-1 and TRBJ1-1; D is ambiguous. The germline CDR1 and CDR2 sequences are SQVTM and ANQGSEA. The CDR3 runs 12 residues. V gave up 8 bases and J gave up 4 bases, with 14 bases separating them. The CDR3 reads CSFTLSGTEAFF. CDR3 nucleotides: TGCAGCTTCACCCTCTCCGGCACTGAAGCTTTCTTT.

The J gene is TRBJ1-1, the V gene TRBV11-3; D uncertain. The CDR3 consists of 13 residues. Trimming took 1 base from V and 3 from J, leaving 6 bases between them. Germline V lookup: CDR1 SGHNT, CDR2 YENEEA. CDR3 nucleotide sequence: TGTGCCAGCAGCTTAGGGCGGGACACTGAAGCTTTCTTT. It specifies CASSLGRDTEAFF.

This chain uses TRBV19 with TRBJ1-4; D possibly corresponds to TRBD1 (6 bases). The CDR3 spans 15 residues. Germline values: CDR1 LNHDA, CDR2 SQIVND (reference sequence). Trimming shortened V by 3 bases and J by 4 bases, and 12 bases separated the two germline ends. CDR3 sequence reads: CASSIGGAVNEKLFF. CDR3 DNA: TGTGCCAGTAGTATTGGGGGGGCCGTTAATGAAAAACTGTTTTTT.

The chain links TRBV10-2 to TRBJ2-7; TRBD1 might be the D (6 bases). Germline-derived CDR1 and CDR2 are WSHSY and SAAADI. CDR3 length: 13 residues. The ends were cut back, 6 bases at V and 2 bases at J, with 11 bases in the middle. The CDR3 DNA reads as TGCGCCAGCAGGACAGGTAACCCCTACGAGCAGTACTTC. Protein: CASRTGNPYEQYF.

The rearrangement uses TRBV28 and TRBJ1-1, with D possibly being TRBD1 (5 bases). Trimming cost V 4 bases and J 1 base, with 13 bases left between them. CDR1 and CDR2 from the germline V gene are MDHEN and SYDVKM. CDR3 size: 15 residues. CDR3 in DNA: TGTGCCAGCAGTTCTCCCGGGACTACGAACACTGAAGCTTTCTTT. Its protein is CASSSPGTTNTEAFF.

The chain couples TRBV7-9 to TRBJ1-1, with D perhaps matching TRBD1 (5 bases). Trimming took off 1 base at V and 6 bases at J, with 12 bases between the two ends. Germline V gene sequence: CDR1 SEHNR, CDR2 FQNEAQ (reference sequence). This CDR3 region has 14 residues. The CDR3 reads CASSLVGAGAEAFF. Written as DNA, the CDR3 is TGTGCCAGCAGCTTAGTAGGGGCGGGGGCTGAAGCTTTCTTT.

The rearrangement links TRBV19 to TRBJ2-1, with 11 bases that match TRBD1. In germline, CDR1 is LNHDA, CDR2 SQIVND (reference sequence). V trimming: 3 bases; J trimming: 7 bases; junction bases outside the gene matches: 5. CDR3 length: 15 amino acids. The CDR3 spells CASSMRDRGWNEQFF. CDR3 DNA: TGTGCCAGTAGTATGCGGGACAGGGGGTGGAATGAGCAGTTCTTC.

This chain's CDR3 is CASSSTPGGGELFF. Here the CDR3 DNA reads TGTGCCAGCAGCTCGACCCCGGGTGGAGGGGAGCTGTTTTTT. This chain links TRBV11-2 with TRBJ2-2, with D unresolved. The CDR3 spans 14 residues. Between the trimmed V and J ends, which lost 4 bases and 8 bases, there was a span of 14 bases. Germline V gives CDR1 SGHAT, CDR2 FQNNGV.

The gene calls are TRBV23-1 and TRBJ2-7; D is possibly TRBD2 (6 bases). TRBV23-1 is recorded as an ORF, its role being uncertain. Trimming shortened V by 7 bases and J by 2 bases, and 15 bases separated the two germline ends. The CDR3 is 14 amino acids. The DNA for the CDR3 is TGCGCCAGCACCCAGGCGGGGTGGACCTACGAGCAGTACTTC. Encoded protein: CASTQAGWTYEQYF.

The chain couples TRBV3-1 (or the pseudogene TRBV3-2) to TRBJ1-3; D is unclear. Germline values: CDR1 LGHDT, CDR2 YNNKEL (reference sequence). V was clipped by 0 bases and J by 4 bases, with 10 bases between them. CDR3 length: 15 residues. The CDR3, as DNA: TGTGCCAGCAGCCAAGATAACAGAAAAGGAAACACCATATATTTT. This encodes CASSQDNRKGNTIYF.

The rearrangement links TRBV7-2 to TRBJ1-5, with a weak D call TRBD1 (5 bases). The V gene's germline CDR1 is SGHTA and CDR2 FQGNSA. Trimming removed 3 bases at V and 2 bases at J, with 11 bases between. CDR3 size: 15 residues. The chain's CDR3 is CASSFGGRGNQPQHF. CDR3 in DNA: TGTGCCAGCAGCTTCGGCGGCAGGGGCAATCAGCCCCAGCATTTT. Full variable domain (missing parts from reference TRBV7-2 and TRBJ1-5): GAGVSQSPSNKVTEKGKDVELRCDPISGHTALYWYRQSLGQGLEFLIYFQGNSAPDKSGLPSDRFSAERTGGSVSTLTIQRTQQEDSAVYLCASSFGGRGNQPQHFGDGTRLSIL.

The chain combines TRBV19 with TRBJ1-5, with a weak D call TRBD1 (5 bases). Trimming took 2 bases from V and 7 from J, leaving 15 bases between them. Per germline, CDR1 LNHDA and CDR2 SQIVND (reference sequence). CDR3 length: 15 residues. Here the CDR3 reads CASSILTAEVQPQHF. The DNA for the CDR3 is TGTGCCAGTAGTATACTGACAGCCGAAGTGCAGCCCCAGCATTTT. The variable domain in full, completed from reference TRBV19 and TRBJ1-5, reads DGGITQSPKYLFRKEGQNVTLSCEQNLNHDAMYWYRQDPGQGLRLIYYSQIVNDFQKGDIAEGYSVSREKKESFPLTVTSAQKNPTAFYLCASSILTAEVQPQHFGDGTRLSIL.

This clone showed up just a few times. This sequence joins TRBV5-1 and TRBJ1-1; no reliable D call. This CDR3 is built from 13 residues. CDR1 is SGHRS, CDR2 YFSETQ, per germline. The germline V and J ends were trimmed by 4 bases and 2 bases, with 9 bases remaining between them. CDR3 loop: CASSRETNTEAFF. CDR3 nucleotide sequence: TGCGCCAGCAGCCGAGAAACTAACACTGAAGCTTTCTTT.

The genes are TRBV10-1 and TRBJ2-2, with D perhaps matching TRBD2 (6 bases). V lost 0 bases and J lost 7, with 12 bases in between. The CDR3 runs to 15 residues. The V gene's germline CDR1 is WNHNN and CDR2 SYGVQD (reference sequence). The CDR3 DNA is TGCGCCAGCAGTGAGTCGACGGTAGCGGACGGGGAGCTGTTTTTT. Translating gives CASSESTVADGELFF.

V and J are TRBV7-3 and TRBJ1-1, with D possibly TRBD1 on 6 matching bases. Germline-derived CDR1 and CDR2 are SGHTA and FQGTGA. The CDR3 has 12 amino acids. The V and J ends lost 3 bases and 7 bases respectively, with 9 bases between them. The CDR3 spells CASSLSGDEAFF. In nucleotides, the CDR3 is TGTGCCAGCAGCTTGTCAGGGGATGAAGCTTTCTTT.

The V call is TRBV19, the J call TRBJ1-5; 8 positions match TRBD1. This CDR3 is 16 amino acids long. Trimming at V came to 8 bases and at J to 3 bases, leaving 12 bases not matched to a gene. Per germline, CDR1 LNHDA and CDR2 SQIVND (reference sequence). CDR3 in amino acids: CASWEDRVGDNQPQHF. Here the CDR3 DNA reads TGTGCCAGTTGGGAGGACAGGGTTGGCGACAATCAGCCCCAGCATTTT. Drawing the rest from reference TRBV19 and TRBJ1-5, the complete variable domain is DGGITQSPKYLFRKEGQNVTLSCEQNLNHDAMYWYRQDPGQGLRLIYYSQIVNDFQKGDIAEGYSVSREKKESFPLTVTSAQKNPTAFYLCASWEDRVGDNQPQHFGDGTRLSIL.

CDR3 sequence (DNA): TGTGCCAGCACCCAAAGACTAGCGGGAATGAACGAGCAGTACTTC. Translation: CASTQRLAGMNEQYF. J is TRBJ2-7 and V is TRBV28, with 11 bases identical to TRBD2. The CDR3 has 15 residues. Germline V lookup: CDR1 MDHEN, CDR2 SYDVKM. J gave up 5 bases and V 7 bases, and 10 bases lay outside the gene matches.

This rearrangement joins TRBV10-3 to TRBJ1-1; no clear D gene. The CDR3 contains 14 residues. The germline V gene encodes CDR1 ENHRY and CDR2 SYGVKD. Trimming cost V 3 bases and J 3 bases, with 11 bases left between them. CDR3 in amino acids: CAISEPGQDTEAFF. The CDR3 DNA sequence: TGTGCCATCAGTGAACCCGGCCAGGACACTGAAGCTTTCTTT.

This chain joins TRBV7-3 and TRBJ2-7, with 8 bases identical to TRBD2. CDR1 and CDR2 (germline): SGHTA, FQGTGA. CDR3 length: 14 amino acids. V lost 2 bases and J lost 4; bases outside the gene matches: 4. The CDR3 here is CASSLHREGYEQYF. The CDR3 DNA sequence: TGTGCCAGCAGCTTACATCGGGAGGGTTACGAGCAGTACTTC.

The rearrangement links TRBV5-3 to TRBJ2-4, with TRBD2 matching over 10 bases. TRBV5-3 is an ORF for which the function is uncertain. Germline trimming cut 5 bases from V and 0 bases from J; bases unmatched to any gene: 14. The CDR3 is 19 amino acids. For the CDR3, the DNA is TGTGCCAGAAGGAAAAGCGGGAGGGTCCTCGGACTAGCCAAAAACATTCAGTACTTC. Translation gives CARRKSGRVLGLAKNIQYF.

In this sample, this clone turned up a few times. This chain joins TRBV18 and TRBJ1-1; D is ambiguous. From germline, CDR1 is KGHSH and CDR2 LQKENI. V lost 9 bases and J lost 5, with 10 bases in between. This CDR3 is 11 amino acids long. The CDR3 protein is CASSTRTEAFF. The CDR3 DNA reads TGTGCCAGTTCTACTAGGACTGAAGCTTTCTTT.

The rearrangement joins TRBV2 to TRBJ1-2; D gene uncertain. Germline loops: CDR1 SNHLY, CDR2 FYNNEI. The CDR3 consists of 11 residues. V shed 3 bases and J shed 13 bases, with 12 bases lying between them. CDR3 DNA sequence: TGTGCCAGCAGTGAGGTGTCCGGGATCACCTTC. Protein: CASSEVSGITF.

CDR3 loop: CASSVPGGLEQFF. For the CDR3, the DNA is TGTGCCAGCAGCGTTCCAGGGGGCCTTGAGCAGTTCTTC. The rearrangement uses TRBV9 and TRBJ2-1; TRBD1 agrees at 8 bases. The CDR3 covers 13 residues. Germline values: CDR1 SGDLS, CDR2 YYNGEE. Trimming cost V 2 bases and J 9 bases; bases outside gene matches: 4.

The rearrangement uses TRBV5-4 and TRBJ2-1, with D perhaps TRBD2 (5 bases). Germline V gene sequence: CDR1 SGHNT, CDR2 YYREEE (reference sequence). The CDR3 spans 13 residues. Trimming took 0 bases from V and 6 from J, leaving 7 bases between them. CDR3: CASSLASSNEQFF. The DNA of the CDR3 is TGTGCCAGCAGCTTGGCTAGCAGCAATGAGCAGTTCTTC.

The gene calls are TRBV7-9 and TRBJ1-5, with 9 nucleotides matching TRBD1. V shed 6 bases, J shed 5 bases, and the junction held 14 bases outside the gene matches. This CDR3 comprises 17 residues. The germline V gene has CDR1 SEHNR and CDR2 FQNEAQ (reference sequence). CDR3: CASSLGGGQGPDQPQHF. The CDR3 nucleotides read TGTGCCAGCAGTCTAGGGGGCGGACAGGGGCCAGATCAGCCCCAGCATTTT.